The source of this TCR beta chain is a study of siplizumab effects on memory and regulatory T cells. Findings and caveats of the study: Apparently more diverse than memory cells, naive T cells also seemed major alloresponse contributors. Alloreactive sequences tracing back to unstimulated CD4+ memory cells were significantly reduced by siplizumab. Suppression by proliferating Tregs derived from siplizumab cultures was not verified. Reactions containing siplizumab showed mappable alloreactive CD4+ clones averaging approximately 70% Treg-derived, versus 25% to 30% in controls.

Assay: immunoSEQ multiplex PCR; the TCRdb copy retains only in-frame clones and omits some. This sample yields under 100,000 clones, of which 90% to 95% are seen a single time; 1% to 1.5% belongs to the top ten. Turning to this clone: Its target is not known.

Germline-derived CDR1 and CDR2 are SGDLS and YYNGEE. V trimming: 3 bases; J trimming: 4 bases; junction bases outside the gene matches: 5. CDR3 length: 16 amino acids. The rearrangement uses TRBV9 and TRBJ2-5; 14 bases fit TRBD2. This TCR was recovered from a human donor in good health. The specimen sequenced was non-Treg CD4+ T cells sorted from blood. The CDR3 DNA reads as TGTGCCAGCAGCGGACTAGCGGGAGGGCCCCTAGAGACCCAGTACTTC. Translating gives CASSGLAGGPLETQYF. Complete variable domain (other parts from reference TRBV9 and TRBJ2-5): DSGVTQTPKHLITATGQRVTLRCSPRSGDLSVYWYQQSLDQGLQFLIQYYNGEERAKGNILERFSAQQFPDLHSELNLSSLELGDSALYFCASSGLAGGPLETQYFGPGTRLLVL.